In its sample, the clone carrying this T cell receptor beta chain was seen a few times. The data belong to a study of T cell changes during pregnancy in multiple sclerosis. TCRdb's table, derived via immunoSEQ multiplex PCR, lists solely in-frame clones and lacks some. The sample lists 50,000 to 65,000 clones, roughly 88% seen once, with approximately 1.6% in the top ten. V was clipped by 6 bases and J by 1 base; unmatched bases: 11. Germline V gene lookup returns CDR1 LNHDA and CDR2 SQIVND (reference sequence). The CDR3 loop spans 16 amino acids. The source was peripheral blood, collected in the first trimester of pregnancy. The chain carries TRBV19 and TRBJ2-7; TRBD1 matches at 8 bases. The sequence was collected from a female donor with multiple sclerosis, enrolled in a pregnancy study. CDR3 coding DNA: TGTGCCAGTAGGACCCGCTCCGGGACAGGATCCTACGAGCAGTACTTC. Translating it yields CASRTRSGTGSYEQYF.